The 10 T cell receptor beta chains given below trace back to one sample, sequenced in a study of CD8+ T cells in alopecia areata. Treatment described: oral pan-JAK inhibitor, 5-10 mg twice daily. Reverse transcription of extracted RNA yielded cDNA, which provided the sequencing template. Libraries were prepared by immunoSEQ multiplex PCR; TCRdb keeps only in-frame clonotypes and omits some of them. In the table there are 200,000 to 250,000 clones, around three fifths of which are singletons. This specimen consisted of CD4+ T cells sorted from blood, obtained at week 4, from a patient treated with tofacitinib. Receptor source: a human donor with alopecia areata.

This rearrangement joins TRBV7-9 to TRBJ1-6; D might be TRBD1 (6 bases). The CDR3 is 14 residues long. Germline-derived CDR1 and CDR2 are SEHNR and FQNEAQ (reference sequence). V lost 3 bases to trimming and J lost 7 bases, with 10 bases between them. The CDR3 spells CASSFGQSNSPLHF. CDR3 nucleotide sequence: TGTGCCAGCAGCTTTGGACAGTCAAATTCACCCCTCCACTTT.

The rearrangement uses TRBV7-8 and TRBJ2-7, with D hard to call. CDR3 length: 15 residues. V lost 7 bases to trimming and J lost 5 bases, with 21 bases between them. Looked up from germline, CDR1 is SGHVS and CDR2 is FQNEAQ. Here the CDR3 reads CASTHRAALYHEQYF. CDR3 bases: TGTGCCAGCACCCATAGGGCGGCTTTGTACCACGAGCAGTACTTC.

This clone occurred once. The rearrangement joins TRBV5-6 to TRBJ2-5; 11 positions match TRBD2. Trimming at V came to 1 base and at J to 4 bases, leaving 3 bases not matched to a gene. Germline V gene lookup returns CDR1 SGHDT and CDR2 YYEEEE. CDR3 length: 15 amino acids. This chain's CDR3 is CASSLRLAGLETQYF. CDR3 DNA: TGTGCCAGCAGCTTGCGACTAGCGGGGTTAGAGACCCAGTACTTC. Full variable domain (missing parts from reference TRBV5-6 and TRBJ2-5): DAGVTQSPTHLIKTRGQQVTLRCSPKSGHDTVSWYQQALGQGPQFIFQYYEEEERQRGNFPDRFSGHQFPNYSSELNVNALLLGDSALYLCASSLRLAGLETQYFGPGTRLLVL.

In its sample, this clone was seen a few times. The chain joins TRBV7-9 to TRBJ2-4; D perhaps matches TRBD1 (6 bases). Germline CDR1 and CDR2: SEHNR and FQNEAQ (reference sequence). Trimming cost V 3 bases and J 5 bases, with 11 bases left between them. There are 14 residues in the CDR3. The CDR3 DNA sequence: TGTGCCAGCAGCTTGACGGGACACGAAAACATTCAGTACTTC. It encodes CASSLTGHENIQYF.

This clone was recorded a few times. Other DNA sequences from this sample encode an identical CDR3 as well. The chain carries TRBV6-1 and TRBJ2-2; no reliable D call. Trimming removed 3 bases at V and 1 base at J, with 6 bases between. The CDR3 has 14 residues. CDR1 and CDR2 (germline): MNHNS, SASEGT. The CDR3 loop is CASSESGNTGELFF. The DNA for the CDR3 is TGTGCCAGCAGTGAGTCGGGGAACACCGGGGAGCTGTTTTTT.

The rearrangement uses TRBV25-1 and TRBJ2-6; the D call may be TRBD1 or TRBD2 (5 bases each). V lost 4 bases and J 2 bases, leaving 6 bases between the germline ends. Germline lookup yields CDR1 MGHDK and CDR2 SYGVNS. The CDR3 length is 14 residues. In DNA, the CDR3 is TGTGCCAGCAGTGGGGACGCTGGGGCCAACGTCCTGACTTTC. This encodes CASSGDAGANVLTF.

The chain joins TRBV30 to TRBJ1-1; D is undetermined. With 0 bases removed from V and 3 bases from J, the gap between germline ends came to 8 bases. CDR1 is GTSNPN and CDR2 is SVGIG in the germline V gene (reference sequence). The CDR3 spans 13 residues. The CDR3 DNA follows: TGTGCCTGGAGTGTTTTGGGGTACACTGAAGCTTTCTTT. It is translated as CAWSVLGYTEAFF.

V gene TRBV25-1 combines with J gene TRBJ2-6, with unresolved D. V shed 6 bases and J shed 0 bases, with 3 bases lying between them. This CDR3 comprises 13 residues. Per germline, CDR1 MGHDK and CDR2 SYGVNS. The CDR3 here is CASRNSGANVLTF. Here the CDR3 DNA reads TGTGCCAGCAGGAACTCTGGGGCCAACGTCCTGACTTTC.

J is TRBJ2-5 and V is TRBV6-5; 11 nucleotides align to TRBD2. V was pared by 6 bases and J by 7 bases, with 10 bases of the junction left unmatched. The CDR3 consists of 15 residues. Germline-derived CDR1 and CDR2 are MNHEY and SVGAGI. CDR3 region: CASSPPSGGSGTQYF. The CDR3 DNA is TGTGCCAGCAGCCCACCTAGCGGGGGGTCTGGGACCCAGTACTTC.

The chain combines TRBV2 with TRBJ2-5; TRBD1 is a possible D gene (6 bases). The CDR3 is 12 residues long. Germline V gene data show CDR1 as SNHLY and CDR2 as FYNNEI. V was clipped by 10 bases and J by 2 bases, with 11 bases between them. CDR3 in amino acids: CAIRDIQETQYF. Here the CDR3 DNA reads TGTGCCATTCGGGACATACAAGAGACCCAGTACTTC.